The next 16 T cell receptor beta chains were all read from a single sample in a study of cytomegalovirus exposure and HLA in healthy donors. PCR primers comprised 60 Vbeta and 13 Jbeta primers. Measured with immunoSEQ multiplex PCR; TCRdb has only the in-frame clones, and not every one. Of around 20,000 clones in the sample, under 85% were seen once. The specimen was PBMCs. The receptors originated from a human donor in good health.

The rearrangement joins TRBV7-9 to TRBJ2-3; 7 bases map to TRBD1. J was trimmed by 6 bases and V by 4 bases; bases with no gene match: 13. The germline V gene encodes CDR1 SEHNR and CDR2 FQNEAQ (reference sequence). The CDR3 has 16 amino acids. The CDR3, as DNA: TGTGCCAGCAGCTCCAGACAGGGCCCAGACCGGGATACGCAGTATTTT. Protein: CASSSRQGPDRDTQYF.

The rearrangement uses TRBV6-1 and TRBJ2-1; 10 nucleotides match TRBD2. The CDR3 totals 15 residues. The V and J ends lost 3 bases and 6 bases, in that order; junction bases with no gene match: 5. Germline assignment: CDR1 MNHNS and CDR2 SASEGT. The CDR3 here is CASSEVAGGGNEQFF. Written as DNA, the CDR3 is TGTGCCAGCAGTGAGGTAGCGGGGGGCGGCAATGAGCAGTTCTTC.

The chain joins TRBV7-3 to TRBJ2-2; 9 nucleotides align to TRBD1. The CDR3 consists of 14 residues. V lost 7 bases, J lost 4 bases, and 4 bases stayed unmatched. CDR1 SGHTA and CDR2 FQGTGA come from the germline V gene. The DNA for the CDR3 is TGTGCCAGCAACCCGACAGGGGGCACCGGGGAGCTGTTTTTT. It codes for CASNPTGGTGELFF. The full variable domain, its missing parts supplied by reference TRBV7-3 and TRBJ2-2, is GAGVSQTPSNKVTEKGKYVELRCDPISGHTALYWYRQSLGQGPEFLIYFQGTGAADDSGLPNDRFFAVRPEGSVSTLKIQRTERGDSAVYLCASNPTGGTGELFFGEGSRLTVL.

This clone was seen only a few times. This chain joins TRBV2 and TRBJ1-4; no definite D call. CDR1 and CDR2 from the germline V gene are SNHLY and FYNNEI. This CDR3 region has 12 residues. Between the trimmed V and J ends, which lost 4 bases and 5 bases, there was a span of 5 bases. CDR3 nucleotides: TGTGCCAGCAGTGTGCGGAATGAAAAACTGTTTTTT. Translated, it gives CASSVRNEKLFF.

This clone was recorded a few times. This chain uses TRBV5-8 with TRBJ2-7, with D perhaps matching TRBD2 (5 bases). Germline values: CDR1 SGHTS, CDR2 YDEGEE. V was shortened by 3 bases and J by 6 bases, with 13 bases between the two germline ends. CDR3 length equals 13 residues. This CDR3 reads CASSYGEPTEQYF. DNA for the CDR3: TGTGCCAGCAGCTATGGGGAGCCCACCGAGCAGTACTTC.

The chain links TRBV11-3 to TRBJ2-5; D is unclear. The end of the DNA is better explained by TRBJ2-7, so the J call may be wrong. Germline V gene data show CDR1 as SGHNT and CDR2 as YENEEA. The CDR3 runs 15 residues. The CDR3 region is CASTLPGNSFYEQYF. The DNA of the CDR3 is TGTGCCAGCACCCTACCCGGCAACAGTTTCTACGAGCAGTACTTC.

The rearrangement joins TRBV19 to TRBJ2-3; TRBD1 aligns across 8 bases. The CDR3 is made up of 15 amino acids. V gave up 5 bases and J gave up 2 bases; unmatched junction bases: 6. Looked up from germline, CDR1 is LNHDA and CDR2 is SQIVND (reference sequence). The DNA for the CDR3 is TGTGCCAGTAGTTCCCAGGGGGCTTTCACAGATACGCAGTATTTT. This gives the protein CASSSQGAFTDTQYF.

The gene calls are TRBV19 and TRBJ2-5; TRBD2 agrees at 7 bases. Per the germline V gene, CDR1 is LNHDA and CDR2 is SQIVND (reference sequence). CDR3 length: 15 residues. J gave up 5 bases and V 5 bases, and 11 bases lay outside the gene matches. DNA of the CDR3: TGTGCCAGTAGTCCGACCTCGACTAGCTGGGAGACCCAGTACTTC. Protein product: CASSPTSTSWETQYF.

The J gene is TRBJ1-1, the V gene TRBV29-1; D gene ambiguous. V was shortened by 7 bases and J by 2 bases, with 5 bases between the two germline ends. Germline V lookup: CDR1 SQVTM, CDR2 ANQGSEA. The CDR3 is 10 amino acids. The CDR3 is CSAENTEAFF. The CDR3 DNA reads TGCAGCGCAGAAAACACTGAAGCTTTCTTT.

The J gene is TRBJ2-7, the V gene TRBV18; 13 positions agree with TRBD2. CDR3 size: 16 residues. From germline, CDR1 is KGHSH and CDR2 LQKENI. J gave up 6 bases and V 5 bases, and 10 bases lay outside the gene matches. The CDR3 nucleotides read TGTGCCAGCTCAGCAGCCGGGACTAGCGGGACGGGCGAGCAGTACTTC. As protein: CASSAAGTSGTGEQYF.

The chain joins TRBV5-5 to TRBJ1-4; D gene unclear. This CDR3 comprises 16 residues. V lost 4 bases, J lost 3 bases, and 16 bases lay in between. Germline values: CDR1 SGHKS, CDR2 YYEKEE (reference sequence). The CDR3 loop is CASSPPRGTANEKLFF. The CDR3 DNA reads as TGTGCCAGCAGCCCCCCCCGGGGAACGGCTAATGAAAAACTGTTTTTT.

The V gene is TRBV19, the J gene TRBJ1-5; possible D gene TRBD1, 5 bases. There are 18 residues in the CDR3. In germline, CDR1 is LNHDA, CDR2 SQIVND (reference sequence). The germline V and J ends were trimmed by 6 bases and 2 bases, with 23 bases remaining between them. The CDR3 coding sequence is TGTGCCAGTAGCCCGGTGGGGGGAGGTGTTGTTGGCAATCAGCCCCAGCATTTT. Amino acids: CASSPVGGGVVGNQPQHF. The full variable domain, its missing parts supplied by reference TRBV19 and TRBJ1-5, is DGGITQSPKYLFRKEGQNVTLSCEQNLNHDAMYWYRQDPGQGLRLIYYSQIVNDFQKGDIAEGYSVSREKKESFPLTVTSAQKNPTAFYLCASSPVGGGVVGNQPQHFGDGTRLSIL.

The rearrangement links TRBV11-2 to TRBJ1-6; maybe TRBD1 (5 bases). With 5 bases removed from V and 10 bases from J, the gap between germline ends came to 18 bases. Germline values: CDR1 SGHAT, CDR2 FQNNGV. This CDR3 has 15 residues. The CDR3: CASSLRGGEWSPLHF. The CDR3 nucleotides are TGTGCCAGCAGCCTTCGGGGGGGGGAGTGGTCACCCCTCCACTTT.

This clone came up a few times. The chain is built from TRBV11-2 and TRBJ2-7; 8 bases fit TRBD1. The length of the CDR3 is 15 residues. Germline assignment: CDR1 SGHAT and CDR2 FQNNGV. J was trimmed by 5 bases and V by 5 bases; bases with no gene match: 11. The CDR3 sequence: CASSLTAGGGDEQYF. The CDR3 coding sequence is TGTGCCAGCAGCCTGACTGCAGGGGGCGGCGACGAGCAGTACTTC. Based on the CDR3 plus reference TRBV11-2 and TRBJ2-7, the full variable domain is EAGVAQSPRYKIIEKRQSVAFWCNPISGHATLYWYQQILGQGPKLLIQFQNNGVVDDSQLPKDRFSAERLKGVDSTLKIQPAKLEDSAVYLCASSLTAGGGDEQYFGPGTRLTVT.

CDR3: CASGLSLTGPLPSTSSYNEQFF. In nucleotides, the CDR3 is TGTGCTAGTGGTTTGTCCCTGACAGGGCCTCTTCCTAGCACGAGCTCCTACAATGAGCAGTTCTTC. The chain couples TRBV12-5 to TRBJ2-1; 7 positions match TRBD1. With 2 bases clipped from V and 0 bases from J, the junction kept 22 bases outside the gene matches. The CDR3 length is 22 residues. Germline CDR1 is LGHNT and CDR2 is FRNRAP.

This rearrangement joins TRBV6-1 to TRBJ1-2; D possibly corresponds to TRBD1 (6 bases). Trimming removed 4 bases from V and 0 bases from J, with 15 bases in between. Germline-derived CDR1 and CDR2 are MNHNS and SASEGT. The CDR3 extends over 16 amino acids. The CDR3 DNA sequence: TGTGCCAGCAGTGGCAGTTGGGACATACCTAACTATGGCTACACCTTC. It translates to CASSGSWDIPNYGYTF.